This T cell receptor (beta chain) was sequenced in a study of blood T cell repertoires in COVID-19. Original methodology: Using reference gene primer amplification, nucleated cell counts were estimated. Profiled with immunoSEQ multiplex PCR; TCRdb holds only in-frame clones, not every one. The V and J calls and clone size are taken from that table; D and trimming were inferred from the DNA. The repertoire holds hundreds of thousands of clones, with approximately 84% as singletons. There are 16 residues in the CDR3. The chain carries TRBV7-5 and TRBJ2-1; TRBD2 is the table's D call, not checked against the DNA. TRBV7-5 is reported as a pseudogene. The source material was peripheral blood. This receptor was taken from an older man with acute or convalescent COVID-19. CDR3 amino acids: CARSSTRGPIYNEQFF. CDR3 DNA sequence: TGTGCCAGAAGCTCCACGCGGGGTCCTATTTACAATGAGCAGTTCTTC.